The next 19 T cell receptor beta chains were all read from a single sample in a study of T cells in Graves' hyperthyroidism and ophthalmopathy. What was amplified from RNA transcripts were TCR beta CDR3 regions. The study used the HTBI primer set for a first-round RT-PCR of the TCR CDR3. One entry per CDR3 protein results from TCRdb running MiXCR on the multiplex PCR reads. The sample has 500,000 to 650,000 distinct CDR3 sequences, roughly 14% seen once; the top ten hold 9.5% to 15%. Material for sequencing was blood. Receptors originate from a woman in her 50s with Graves' ophthalmopathy.

The chain joins TRBV27 to TRBJ1-1; TRBD1 is a possible D gene (5 bases). The CDR3 has 15 amino acids. Germline CDR1 is MNHEY and CDR2 is SMNVEV (reference sequence). The V end was cut by 5 bases, the J end by 0 bases, with 13 bases between. The DNA for the CDR3 is TGTGCCAGCAGTAGCCGACAGAGTTTGAACACTGAAGCTTTCTTT. Protein sequence: CASSSRQSLNTEAFF.

The rearrangement joins TRBV20-1 to TRBJ2-1; 15 nucleotides align to TRBD2. CDR3 length equals 15 residues. The J segment lost 9 bases and the V segment lost 6 bases, leaving 9 bases of the junction unmatched. Per the germline V gene, CDR1 is DFQATT and CDR2 is SNEGSKA (reference sequence). CDR3 sequence: CSAKGLAGGPGEQFF. The DNA of the CDR3 is TGCAGTGCGAAAGGACTAGCGGGAGGGCCTGGTGAGCAGTTCTTC.

This clonotype was observed at least ten times. The genes are TRBV7-2 and TRBJ1-2, with D tentatively TRBD1 (5 bases). The germline V gene encodes CDR1 SGHTA and CDR2 FQGNSA. V lost 2 bases and J 4 bases, leaving 20 bases between the germline ends. The CDR3 runs to 17 residues. CDR3 region: CASSLNRTVGRRYGYTF. The DNA for the CDR3 is TGTGCCAGCAGCTTAAACAGGACTGTGGGCCGACGCTATGGCTACACCTTC.

This clonotype has at least ten counts. The chain is built from TRBV7-9 and TRBJ1-1; possible D gene TRBD1, 6 bases. The CDR3 extends over 14 amino acids. Trimming took 5 bases from V and 7 from J, leaving 17 bases between them. Looked up from germline, CDR1 is SEHNR and CDR2 is FQNEAQ (reference sequence). The CDR3 DNA sequence: TGTGCCAGCAGCATACAGGGATACCCTTATGAAGCTTTCTTT. Amino acid sequence: CASSIQGYPYEAFF.

This clonotype was counted many times. The chain has TRBV6-6 and TRBJ2-7, with 7 bases aligning to TRBD1. Trimming cost V 2 bases and J 2 bases; bases outside gene matches: 9. The CDR3 is 16 amino acids. Germline V gene lookup returns CDR1 MNHNY and CDR2 SVGAGI (reference sequence). The CDR3 DNA reads as TGTGCCAGCAGTTACGTACGAGGGACAGTCGCCTACGAGCAGTACTTC. This translates into CASSYVRGTVAYEQYF.

Ten or more counts support this clonotype. The chain joins TRBV20-1 to TRBJ2-1; 16 nucleotides line up with TRBD2. Germline values: CDR1 DFQATT, CDR2 SNEGSKA (reference sequence). After removal of 0 bases from V and 1 base from J, the junction contained 3 bases not matched to a gene. The CDR3 has 18 amino acids. Written as DNA, the CDR3 is TGCAGTGCTAGAGATGGGACTAGCGGGAGGGTGTCCTACAATGAGCAGTTCTTC. Protein product: CSARDGTSGRVSYNEQFF.

Ten or more counts support this clonotype. V is TRBV3-1 and J is TRBJ1-1; tentatively, D is TRBD1 (6 bases). This CDR3 comprises 13 residues. The germline CDR1 and CDR2 sequences are LGHDT and YNNKEL (reference sequence). With 3 bases removed from V and 6 bases from J, the gap between germline ends came to 11 bases. CDR3 DNA sequence: TGTGCCAGCAGCCAGGGGGCTACCTCTGAAGCTTTCTTT. Translating it yields CASSQGATSEAFF.

In this sample, this clonotype turned up many times. The chain recombines TRBV11-1 with TRBJ2-3; TRBD2 matches at 8 bases. The CDR3 runs to 16 residues. Germline values: CDR1 SGHAT, CDR2 FQDESV (reference sequence). V shed 3 bases, J shed 2 bases, and the junction held 7 bases outside the gene matches. This CDR3 reads CASSFSTGGPTDTQYF. The CDR3 nucleotides read TGTGCCAGCAGCTTTTCTACGGGAGGGCCCACAGATACGCAGTATTTT.

This clonotype was recorded many times. V usage is TRBV5-1 and J usage is TRBJ2-3; 15 bases are a match to TRBD2. The CDR3 is 17 amino acids. The V and J ends lost 4 bases and 4 bases, in that order; junction bases with no gene match: 7. In germline, CDR1 is SGHRS, CDR2 YFSETQ. CDR3 in amino acids: CASSGGLAGGPADTQYF. CDR3 nucleotide sequence: TGCGCCAGCAGCGGAGGACTAGCGGGAGGGCCCGCAGATACGCAGTATTTT.

The sample holds a few counts of this clonotype. This chain connects TRBV30 to TRBJ2-5; perhaps TRBD2 as D (6 bases). CDR3 size: 13 residues. Trimming pared 2 bases from V and 9 bases from J, leaving 16 bases between. Per the germline V gene, CDR1 is GTSNPN and CDR2 is SVGIG (reference sequence). The CDR3 protein is CAWSPSDGAAQYF. As DNA, the CDR3 is TGTGCCTGGAGTCCTAGCGACGGGGCGGCCCAGTACTTC.

This clonotype showed up many times. This chain connects TRBV12-3 or TRBV12-4 to TRBJ2-2; D remains unclear. The CDR3 has 16 amino acids. V was shortened by 7 bases and J by 2 bases, with 17 bases between the two germline ends. CDR3 region: CASTPLLRFNTGELFF. CDR3 coding DNA: TGTGCCAGCACCCCTTTATTGCGGTTCAACACCGGGGAGCTGTTTTTT.

This clonotype was counted many times. The gene calls are TRBV28 and TRBJ1-5, with no clear D. V was trimmed by 3 bases and J by 0 bases, leaving 9 bases between them. CDR3 length equals 15 residues. Germline CDR1 MDHEN, CDR2 SYDVKM. CDR3 in DNA: TGTGCCAGCAGTTTCCCCCCCACTAGCAATCAGCCCCAGCATTTT. Translating gives CASSFPPTSNQPQHF.

This clonotype was observed a few times. The chain joins TRBV9 to TRBJ2-1; TRBD2 matches at 7 bases. V was pared by 2 bases and J by 2 bases, with 7 bases of the junction left unmatched. This CDR3 comprises 16 residues. CDR1 and CDR2 from the germline V gene are SGDLS and YYNGEE. DNA of the CDR3: TGTGCCAGCAGCGTGGGTAGCGGGTACGCCTACAATGAGCAGTTCTTC. Protein product: CASSVGSGYAYNEQFF. Based on the CDR3 plus reference TRBV9 and TRBJ2-1, the full variable domain is DSGVTQTPKHLITATGQRVTLRCSPRSGDLSVYWYQQSLDQGLQFLIQYYNGEERAKGNILERFSAQQFPDLHSELNLSSLELGDSALYFCASSVGSGYAYNEQFFGPGTRLTVL.

This clonotype was seen a few times. This rearrangement joins TRBV12-3 or TRBV12-4 to TRBJ2-1, with TRBD2 as a possible D gene (7 bases). The CDR3 consists of 16 residues. V was shortened by 6 bases and J by 6 bases, with 21 bases between the two germline ends. This CDR3 reads CASRSSERDNTNEQFF. CDR3 bases: TGTGCCAGCAGGTCCTCTGAGCGGGACAACACCAATGAGCAGTTCTTC.

This clonotype occurred a few times. The gene calls are TRBV6-1 and TRBJ1-4; D is unclear. Germline V lookup: CDR1 MNHNS, CDR2 SASEGT. Trimming stripped 5 bases from V and 3 bases from J, with 16 bases between. The CDR3 runs 16 residues. The CDR3 DNA reads as TGTGCCAGCAGTTATTTTTTTGGCGAGTCTAATGAAAAACTGTTTTTT. Its protein is CASSYFFGESNEKLFF.

V and J are TRBV20-1 and TRBJ2-1; 10 bases agree with TRBD2. Germline assignment: CDR1 DFQATT and CDR2 SNEGSKA (reference sequence). CDR3 length equals 17 residues. The V and J ends lost 7 bases and 0 bases, in that order; junction bases with no gene match: 12. CDR3: CSVRGSGRGYSYNEQFF. DNA of the CDR3: TGCAGTGTCAGGGGGAGCGGGAGGGGGTACTCCTACAATGAGCAGTTCTTC.

This chain joins TRBV4-3 and TRBJ2-7; 12 bases are a match to TRBD2. Germline V gene data show CDR1 as LGHNA and CDR2 as YSLEER. This CDR3 is built from 16 residues. J lost 2 bases, V lost 0 bases, and 2 bases had no gene match. The CDR3 bases are TGCGCCAGCAGCCAAGATCGGACTAGCGGGGCCTACGAGCAGTACTTC. It encodes CASSQDRTSGAYEQYF.

In its sample, this clonotype was seen many times. J is TRBJ1-2 and V is TRBV3-1, with D maybe TRBD1 (6 bases). The V gene's germline CDR1 is LGHDT and CDR2 YNNKEL (reference sequence). Trimming pared 1 base from V and 3 bases from J, leaving 15 bases between. The CDR3 loop spans 16 amino acids. CDR3 residues: CASSQAGAGMDYGYTF. Here the CDR3 DNA reads TGTGCCAGCAGCCAAGCAGGGGCAGGGATGGACTATGGCTACACCTTC.

This clonotype has ten or more counts. In DNA form, the CDR3 reads TGTGCCAGCAGCTTAGTTGGGAGGCCCGGGGAGCTGTTTTTT. It encodes CASSLVGRPGELFF. The chain links TRBV7-2 to TRBJ2-2, with D maybe TRBD2 (6 bases). The CDR3 runs 14 residues. CDR1 is SGHTA, CDR2 FQGNSA, per germline. Trimming pared 1 base from V and 6 bases from J, leaving 9 bases between.